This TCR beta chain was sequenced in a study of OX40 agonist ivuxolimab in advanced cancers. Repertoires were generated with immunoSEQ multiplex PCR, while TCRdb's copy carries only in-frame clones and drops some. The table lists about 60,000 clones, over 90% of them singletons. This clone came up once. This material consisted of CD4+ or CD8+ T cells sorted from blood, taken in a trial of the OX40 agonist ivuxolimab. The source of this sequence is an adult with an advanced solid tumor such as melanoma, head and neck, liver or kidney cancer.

The CDR3 region has the DNA TGTGCCAGCAGCCGCACTAGCGGCCCCGGGAGCTCCTACAATGAGCAGTTCTTC. Amino acids: CASSRTSGPGSSYNEQFF. This chain uses TRBV14 with TRBJ2-1; 8 nucleotides align to TRBD2. The germline gives CDR1 SGHDN, CDR2 FVKESK. CDR3 size: 18 residues. V was clipped by 4 bases and J by 0 bases; unmatched bases: 11. Full variable domain (rest looked up from reference TRBV14 and TRBJ2-1): EAGVTQFPSHSVIEKGQTVTLRCDPISGHDNLYWYRRVMGKEIKFLLHFVKESKQDESGMPNNRFLAERTGGTYSTLKVQPAELEDSGVYFCASSRTSGPGSSYNEQFFGPGTRLTVL.